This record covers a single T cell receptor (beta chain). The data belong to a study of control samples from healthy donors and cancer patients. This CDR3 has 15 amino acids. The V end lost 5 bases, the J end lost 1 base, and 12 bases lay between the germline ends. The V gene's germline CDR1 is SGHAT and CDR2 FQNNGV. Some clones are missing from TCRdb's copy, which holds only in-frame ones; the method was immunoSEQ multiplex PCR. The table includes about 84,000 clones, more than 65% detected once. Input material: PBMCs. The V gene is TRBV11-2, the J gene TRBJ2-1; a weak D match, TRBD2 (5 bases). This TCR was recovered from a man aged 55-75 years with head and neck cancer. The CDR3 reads CASSLGLLSYNEQFF. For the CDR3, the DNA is TGTGCCAGCAGCCTTGGACTCCTGTCCTACAATGAGCAGTTCTTC.